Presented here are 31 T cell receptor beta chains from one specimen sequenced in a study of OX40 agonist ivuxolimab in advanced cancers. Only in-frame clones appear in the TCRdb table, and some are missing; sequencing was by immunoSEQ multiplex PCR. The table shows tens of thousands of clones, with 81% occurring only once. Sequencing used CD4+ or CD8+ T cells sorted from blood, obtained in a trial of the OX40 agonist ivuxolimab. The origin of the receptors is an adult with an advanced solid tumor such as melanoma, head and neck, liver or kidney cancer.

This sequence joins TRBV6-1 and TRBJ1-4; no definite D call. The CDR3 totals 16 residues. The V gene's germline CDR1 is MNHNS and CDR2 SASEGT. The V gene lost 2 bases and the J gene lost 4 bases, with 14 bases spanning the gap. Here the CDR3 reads CASSESLAALNEKLFF. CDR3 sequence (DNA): TGTGCCAGCAGTGAAAGTTTGGCAGCCCTTAATGAAAAACTGTTTTTT.

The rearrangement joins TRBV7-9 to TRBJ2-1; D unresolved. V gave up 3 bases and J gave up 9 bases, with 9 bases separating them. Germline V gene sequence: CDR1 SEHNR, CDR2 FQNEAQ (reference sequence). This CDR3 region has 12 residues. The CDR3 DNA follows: TGTGCCAGCAGCTTGAGTTACGGTGAGCAGTTCTTC. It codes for CASSLSYGEQFF.

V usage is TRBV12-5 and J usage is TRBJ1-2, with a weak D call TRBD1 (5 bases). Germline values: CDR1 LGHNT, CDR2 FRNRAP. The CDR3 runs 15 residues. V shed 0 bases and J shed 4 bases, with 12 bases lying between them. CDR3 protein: CASGLVRGTPYGYTF. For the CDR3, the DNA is TGTGCTAGTGGTTTGGTACGGGGGACCCCCTATGGCTACACCTTC.

CDR3 sequence (DNA): TGCGCCAGCAGCTTTGTGGGGGGCGAGGTAGATACGCAGTATTTT. Translated: CASSFVGGEVDTQYF. V gene TRBV5-1 combines with J gene TRBJ2-3; D is perhaps TRBD1 or TRBD2 (6 bases each). From germline, CDR1 is SGHRS and CDR2 YFSETQ. This CDR3 has 15 amino acids. V was shortened by 2 bases and J by 5 bases, with 15 bases between the two germline ends. Full variable domain (outside the CDR3, taken from reference TRBV5-1 and TRBJ2-3): KAGVTQTPRYLIKTRGQQVTLSCSPISGHRSVSWYQQTPGQGLQFLFEYFSETQRNKGNFPGRFSGRQFSNSRSEMNVSTLELGDSALYLCASSFVGGEVDTQYFGPGTRLTVL.

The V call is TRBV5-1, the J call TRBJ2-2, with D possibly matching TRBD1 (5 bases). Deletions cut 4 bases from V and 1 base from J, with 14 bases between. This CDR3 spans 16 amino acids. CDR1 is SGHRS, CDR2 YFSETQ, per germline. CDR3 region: CASSPSAGKNTGELFF. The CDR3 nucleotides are TGCGCCAGCAGCCCATCGGCAGGGAAGAACACCGGGGAGCTGTTTTTT. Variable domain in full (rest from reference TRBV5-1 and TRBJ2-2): KAGVTQTPRYLIKTRGQQVTLSCSPISGHRSVSWYQQTPGQGLQFLFEYFSETQRNKGNFPGRFSGRQFSNSRSEMNVSTLELGDSALYLCASSPSAGKNTGELFFGEGSRLTVL.

This CDR3 reads CASSLGGLAGQETQYF. CDR3 in DNA: TGTGCCAGCAGCTTAGGGGGACTAGCGGGCCAAGAGACCCAGTACTTC. The gene calls are TRBV13 and TRBJ2-5; the match to TRBD2 covers 12 bases. Germline values: CDR1 PRHDT, CDR2 FYEKMQ (reference sequence). CDR3 length equals 16 residues. With V trimmed by 0 bases and J by 1 base, 0 bases remained unmatched.

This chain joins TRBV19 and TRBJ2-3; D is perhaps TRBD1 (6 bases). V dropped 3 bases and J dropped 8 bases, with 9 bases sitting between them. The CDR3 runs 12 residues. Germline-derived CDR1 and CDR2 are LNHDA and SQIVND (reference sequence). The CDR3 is CASSIIRGTQYF. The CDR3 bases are TGTGCCAGTAGTATTATCAGGGGTACGCAGTATTTT.

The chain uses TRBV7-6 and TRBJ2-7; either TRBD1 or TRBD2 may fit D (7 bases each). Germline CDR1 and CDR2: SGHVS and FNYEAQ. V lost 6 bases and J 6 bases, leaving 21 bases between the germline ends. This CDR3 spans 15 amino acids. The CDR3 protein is CASSKVGGTEGEQYF. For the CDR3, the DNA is TGTGCCAGCAGTAAAGTGGGGGGGACAGAAGGCGAGCAGTACTTC.

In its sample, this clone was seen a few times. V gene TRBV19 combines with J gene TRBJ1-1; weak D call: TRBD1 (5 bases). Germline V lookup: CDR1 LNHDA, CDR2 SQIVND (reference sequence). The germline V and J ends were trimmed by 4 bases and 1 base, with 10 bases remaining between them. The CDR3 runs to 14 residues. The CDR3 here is CASSTRGGNTEAFF. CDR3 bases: TGTGCCAGTAGTACGCGGGGGGGGAACACTGAAGCTTTCTTT.

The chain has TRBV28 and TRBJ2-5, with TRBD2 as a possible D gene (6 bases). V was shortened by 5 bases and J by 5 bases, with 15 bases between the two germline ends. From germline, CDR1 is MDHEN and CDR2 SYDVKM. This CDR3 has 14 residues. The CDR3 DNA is TGTGCCAGCAGTCCCTCGACTAGTAGGGAGACCCAGTACTTC. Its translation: CASSPSTSRETQYF.

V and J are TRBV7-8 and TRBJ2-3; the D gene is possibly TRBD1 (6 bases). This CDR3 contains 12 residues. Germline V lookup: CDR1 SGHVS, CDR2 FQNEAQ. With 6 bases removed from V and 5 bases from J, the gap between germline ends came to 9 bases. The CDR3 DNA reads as TGTGCCAGCAGGGACAGCCGAGATACGCAGTATTTT. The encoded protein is CASRDSRDTQYF.

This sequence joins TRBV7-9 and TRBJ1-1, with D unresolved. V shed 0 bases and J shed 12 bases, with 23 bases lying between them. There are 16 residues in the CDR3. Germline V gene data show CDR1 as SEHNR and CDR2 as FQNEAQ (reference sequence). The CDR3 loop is CASSLAATSLLSLTFF. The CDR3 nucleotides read TGTGCCAGCAGCTTAGCGGCGACCTCCCTACTCTCACTAACTTTCTTT.

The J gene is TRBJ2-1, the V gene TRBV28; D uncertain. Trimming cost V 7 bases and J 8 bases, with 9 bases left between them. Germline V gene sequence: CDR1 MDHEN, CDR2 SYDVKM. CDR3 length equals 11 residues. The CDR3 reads CASINGYEQFF. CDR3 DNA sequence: TGTGCCAGCATCAATGGATATGAGCAGTTCTTC.

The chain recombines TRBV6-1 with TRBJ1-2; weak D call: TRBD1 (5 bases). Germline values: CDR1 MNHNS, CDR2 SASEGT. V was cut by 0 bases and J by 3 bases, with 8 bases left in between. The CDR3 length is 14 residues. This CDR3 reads CASSEAQGDYGYTF. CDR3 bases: TGTGCCAGCAGTGAAGCCCAGGGCGACTATGGCTACACCTTC.

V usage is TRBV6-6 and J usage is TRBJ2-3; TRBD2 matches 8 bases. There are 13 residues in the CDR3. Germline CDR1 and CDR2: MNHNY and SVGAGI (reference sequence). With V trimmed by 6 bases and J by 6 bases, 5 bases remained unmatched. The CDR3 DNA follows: TGTGCCAGCAGGGACGGGGGGGAGGATACGCAGTATTTT. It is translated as CASRDGGEDTQYF.

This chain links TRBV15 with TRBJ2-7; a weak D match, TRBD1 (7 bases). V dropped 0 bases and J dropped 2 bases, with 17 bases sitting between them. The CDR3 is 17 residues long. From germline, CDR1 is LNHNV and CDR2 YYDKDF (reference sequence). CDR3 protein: CATSRDGGGAGTYEQYF. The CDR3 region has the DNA TGTGCCACCAGCAGAGATGGAGGGGGCGCGGGAACCTACGAGCAGTACTTC.

The CDR3 bases are TGCGCCAGCAGCCCCGGTGGCGGGGGTGGTAATATAATGGAGACCCAGTACTTC. This translates into CASSPGGGGGNIMETQYF. The genes are TRBV5-1 and TRBJ2-5; 7 bases align to TRBD2. The CDR3 has 18 residues. V dropped 4 bases and J dropped 5; count of bases not matched to a gene: 20. Germline CDR1 and CDR2: SGHRS and YFSETQ.

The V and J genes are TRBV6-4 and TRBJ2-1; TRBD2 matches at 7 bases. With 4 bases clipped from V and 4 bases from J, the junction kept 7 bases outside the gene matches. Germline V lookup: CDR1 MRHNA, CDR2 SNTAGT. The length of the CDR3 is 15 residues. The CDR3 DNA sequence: TGTGCCAGCAGTGGGAGTAGCGGGTTTTACAATGAGCAGTTCTTC. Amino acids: CASSGSSGFYNEQFF.

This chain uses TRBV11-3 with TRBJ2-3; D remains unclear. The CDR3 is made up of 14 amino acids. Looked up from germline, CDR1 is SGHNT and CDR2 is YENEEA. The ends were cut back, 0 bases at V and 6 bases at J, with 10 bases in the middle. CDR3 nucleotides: TGTGCCAGCAGCTTAGATCCCCAACGGGATACGCAGTATTTT. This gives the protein CASSLDPQRDTQYF.

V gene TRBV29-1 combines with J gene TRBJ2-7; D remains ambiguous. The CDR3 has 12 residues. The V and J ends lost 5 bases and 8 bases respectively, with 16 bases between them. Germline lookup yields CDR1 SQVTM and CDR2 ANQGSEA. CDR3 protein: CSVRSEITKQYF. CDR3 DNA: TGCAGCGTTCGGTCAGAGATTACGAAGCAGTACTTC.

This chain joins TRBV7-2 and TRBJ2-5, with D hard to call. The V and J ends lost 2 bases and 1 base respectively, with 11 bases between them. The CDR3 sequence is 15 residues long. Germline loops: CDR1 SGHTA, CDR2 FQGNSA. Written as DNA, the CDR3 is TGTGCCAGCAGCTTAAGTCATCCCCTCCAAGAGACCCAGTACTTC. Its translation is CASSLSHPLQETQYF.

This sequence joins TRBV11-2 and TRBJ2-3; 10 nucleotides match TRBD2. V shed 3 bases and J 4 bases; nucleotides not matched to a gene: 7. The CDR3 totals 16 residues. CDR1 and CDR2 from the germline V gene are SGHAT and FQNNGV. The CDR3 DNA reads TGTGCCAGCAGCTTGGTGGGGAGCGGGGGGGCAGATACGCAGTATTTT. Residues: CASSLVGSGGADTQYF.

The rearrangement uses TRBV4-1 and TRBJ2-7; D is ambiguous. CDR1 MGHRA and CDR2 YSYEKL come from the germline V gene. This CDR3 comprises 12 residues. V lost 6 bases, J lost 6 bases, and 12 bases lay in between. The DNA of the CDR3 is TGCGCCAGCAGTTTCGTAGGCGGCGAGCAGTACTTC. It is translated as CASSFVGGEQYF.

For the CDR3, the DNA is TGTGCCAGCAGCTTAAGGGCCTTAACATACAATGAGCAGTTCTTC. Its translation: CASSLRALTYNEQFF. The rearrangement uses TRBV7-2 and TRBJ2-1; D unclear. The CDR3 is 15 amino acids. V dropped 2 bases and J dropped 4 bases, with 12 bases sitting between them. The germline V gene encodes CDR1 SGHTA and CDR2 FQGNSA.

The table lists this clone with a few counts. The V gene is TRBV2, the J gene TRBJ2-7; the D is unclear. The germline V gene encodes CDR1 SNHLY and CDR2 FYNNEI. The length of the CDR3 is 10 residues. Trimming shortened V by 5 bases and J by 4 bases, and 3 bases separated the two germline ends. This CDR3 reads CASSSYEQYF. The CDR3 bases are TGTGCCAGCAGTTCTTACGAGCAGTACTTC.

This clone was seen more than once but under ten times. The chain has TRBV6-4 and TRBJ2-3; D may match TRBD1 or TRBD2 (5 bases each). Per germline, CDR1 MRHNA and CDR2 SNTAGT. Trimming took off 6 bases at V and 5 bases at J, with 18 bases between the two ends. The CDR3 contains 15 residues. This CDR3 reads CASRTGTPKGDTQYF. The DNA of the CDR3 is TGTGCCAGCAGGACCGGGACCCCGAAGGGAGATACGCAGTATTTT.

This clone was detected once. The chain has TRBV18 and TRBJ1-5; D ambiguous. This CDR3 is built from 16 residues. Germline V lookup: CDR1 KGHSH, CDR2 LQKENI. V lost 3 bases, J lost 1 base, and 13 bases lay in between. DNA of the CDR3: TGTGCCAGCTCACCTTTGGTAGCGGGGAGCAATCAGCCCCAGCATTTT. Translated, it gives CASSPLVAGSNQPQHF.

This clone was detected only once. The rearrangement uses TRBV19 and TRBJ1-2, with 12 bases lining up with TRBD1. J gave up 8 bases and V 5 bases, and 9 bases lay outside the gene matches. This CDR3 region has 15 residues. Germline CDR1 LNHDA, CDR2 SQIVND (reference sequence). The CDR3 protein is CASSFRDRGRGGYTF. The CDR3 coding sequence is TGTGCCAGTAGTTTCCGGGACAGGGGGCGCGGAGGCTACACCTTC.

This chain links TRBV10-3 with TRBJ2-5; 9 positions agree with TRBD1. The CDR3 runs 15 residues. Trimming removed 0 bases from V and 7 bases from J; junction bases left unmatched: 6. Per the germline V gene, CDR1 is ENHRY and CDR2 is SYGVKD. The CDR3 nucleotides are TGTGCCATCAGTGAGTCGAAGACAGGGGGGCCGACCCAGTACTTC. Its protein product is CAISESKTGGPTQYF.

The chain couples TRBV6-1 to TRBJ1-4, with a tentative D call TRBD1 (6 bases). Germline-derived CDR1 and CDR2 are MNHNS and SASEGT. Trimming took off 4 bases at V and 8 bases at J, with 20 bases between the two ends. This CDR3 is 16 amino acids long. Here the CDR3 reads CASSAKTGPGAEKLFF. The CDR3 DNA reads TGTGCCAGCAGTGCCAAAACAGGGCCGGGGGCGGAAAAACTGTTTTTT.

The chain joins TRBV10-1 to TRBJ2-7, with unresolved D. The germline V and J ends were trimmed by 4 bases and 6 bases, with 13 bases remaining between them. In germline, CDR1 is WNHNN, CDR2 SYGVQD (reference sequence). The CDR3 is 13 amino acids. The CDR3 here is CASSGSTSSEQYF. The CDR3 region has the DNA TGCGCCAGCAGTGGGTCAACTTCATCCGAGCAGTACTTC.